Listed below are T cell receptor beta chains from one sample, sequenced in a study of cytomegalovirus exposure and HLA in healthy donors. Sequenced by immunoSEQ multiplex PCR; TCRdb stores in-frame clones only, minus some. The sample gives 180,000 or so clones, about 82% of which show up once; 1.5% to 2% is in the top ten. The sample comprised PBMCs. These receptors were collected from a woman aged 25 to 39 in good health and CMV-seronegative. Each CDR3 is given with its conserved first and last residue. A D gene is named only where the DNA matches it firmly. Where a row states a size, it is once, few, many or the class of an expanded clone; other rows omit it.

CDR3nt	CDR3aa	j_gene	d_gene	abundance	v_gene
TGTGCCAGCAGCTTGGCCCCAGCGGGGGGGCCGGGTGAGCAGTTCTTC	CASSLAPAGGPGEQFF	TRBJ2-1	TRBD2	once	TRBV5-6
TGTGCCAGCAGGGAGACAGGGGGCAACACTGAAGCTTTCTTT	CASRETGGNTEAFF	TRBJ1-1	TRBD1	few	TRBV6-1
TGCGCCAGCGGGCTGGGGCGGGGGGGCCCAGATACGCAGTATTTT	CASGLGRGGPDTQYF	TRBJ2-3	TRBD2	few	TRBV4-1
TGTGCCAGCAGCTTAGGGGGCTCGAAAACTATCACCGGGGAGCTGTTTTTT	CASSLGGSKTITGELFF	TRBJ2-2	.	.	TRBV7-3
TGCGCCAGCAGCCAACCCCGACAGCGAAACACCATATATTTT	CASSQPRQRNTIYF	TRBJ1-3	.	.	TRBV4-1
TGCGCCAGCAGCCAAGATACCAGGGGGAATTCACCCCTCCACTTT	CASSQDTRGNSPLHF	TRBJ1-6	TRBD1	once	TRBV4-1
TGTGCCAGCAGTCAGATGAACACTGAAGCTTTCTTT	CASSQMNTEAFF	TRBJ1-1	.	.	TRBV5-6
TGTGCCAGCAGTGGAGTTACGGGCTCTGGGGCCAACGTCCTGACTTTC	CASSGVTGSGANVLTF	TRBJ2-6	.	.	TRBV6-1
TGTGCCAGCAGCTTAGCCCTCCGGGACACTGGAGGCTACACCTTC	CASSLALRDTGGYTF	TRBJ1-2	.	.	TRBV7-9
TGTGCCAGCAGCCAAAGGGACAGCCATACGCAGTATTTT	CASSQRDSHTQYF	TRBJ2-3	TRBD1	.	TRBV5-4
TGCGCCAGCAGCCAAGTGGGAAGTAGGGGAAGCTCCTATAATTCACCCCTCCACTTT	CASSQVGSRGSSYNSPLHF	TRBJ1-6	.	.	TRBV4-3
TGTGCCAGCAGATCGGGATTATTTGAGCAGTTCTTC	CASRSGLFEQFF	TRBJ2-1	.	once	TRBV7-8
TGTGCCAGCAGCTTATCCCCGGGGGGCTACACCTTC	CASSLSPGGYTF	TRBJ1-2	.	few	TRBV7-9
TGTGCCAGCTCACCCTCGGACAATGAGCAGTTCTTC	CASSPSDNEQFF	TRBJ2-1	.	.	TRBV18
TGTGCCAGCTCACGCCAGACAGGGACCGTGAACACTGAAGCTTTCTTT	CASSRQTGTVNTEAFF	TRBJ1-1	TRBD1	.	TRBV18
TGCGCCAGCAGCTTGGGTCGGTCCACCTTCTATGGCTACACCTTC	CASSLGRSTFYGYTF	TRBJ1-2	.	.	TRBV5-1
TGTGCCAGCAGCTCTTTGTCCTACGAGCAGTACTTC	CASSSLSYEQYF	TRBJ2-7	.	.	TRBV5-6
TGTGCCATCAGTGACGAACTAGCGGAGGCCGGGGAGCTGTTTTTT	CAISDELAEAGELFF	TRBJ2-2	TRBD2	.	TRBV10-3
TGTGCCACCTCGGAGGGTCTCGGCTACACCTTC	CATSEGLGYTF	TRBJ1-2	.	.	TRBV9
TGTGCCAGCAATGGCGGAGACTCTGGAAACACCATATATTTT	CASNGGDSGNTIYF	TRBJ1-3	.	.	TRBV2
TGCGCCAGCAGCCCCCCTATGGGCGCACAAGTCAATGAGCAGTTCTTC	CASSPPMGAQVNEQFF	TRBJ2-1	.	.	TRBV4-1
TGTGCCAGCACCGCGGGAGGGGGGCGAGGTGGCTACACCTTC	CASTAGGGRGGYTF	TRBJ1-2	.	.	TRBV7-2
TGTGCCAGTAGGGCCGGACAGGGGACCGGGGAGCTGTTTTTT	CASRAGQGTGELFF	TRBJ2-2	TRBD1	.	TRBV19
TGCGCCAGCAGTGAGTCAAGGTGGACAGGGAATTCCTACGAGCAGTACTTC	CASSESRWTGNSYEQYF	TRBJ2-7	TRBD1	.	TRBV10-2
TGCGCCAGCAGCCCTCAGTCTCAAGAGACCCAGTACTTC	CASSPQSQETQYF	TRBJ2-5	.	.	TRBV5-1
TGTGCCTGGCAGGACATATCGAACACTGAAGCTTTCTTT	CAWQDISNTEAFF	TRBJ1-1	.	.	TRBV30
TGTGCCAGCAGTTCCATCCCGTCAGCCCTCCACTTT	CASSSIPSALHF	TRBJ1-6	.	.	TRBV27
TGCGCCAGCAGCTTGGTACCCCTAGAGCGGGGGGCGACAGATACGCAGTATTTT	CASSLVPLERGATDTQYF	TRBJ2-3	TRBD2	.	TRBV5-1
TGCGCCAGCAGCTTGGGTATTACCGGGGAGCTGTTTTTT	CASSLGITGELFF	TRBJ2-2	.	.	TRBV5-1
TGCAGCGCCGAGAGGGGGATAGATGAAAAACTGTTTTTT	CSAERGIDEKLFF	TRBJ1-4	.	.	TRBV29-1
TGCGCCAGCAGCCAAGATAGGCGGGGGGCTGGCGGCTATGGCTACACCTTC	CASSQDRRGAGGYGYTF	TRBJ1-2	.	.	TRBV4-1
TGCGCCAGCAGATGGGGGGACAGTTTAAATGAAAAACTGTTTTTT	CASRWGDSLNEKLFF	TRBJ1-4	TRBD1	.	TRBV5-1
TGTGCCAGCAGGGGAACGGGACAAAGCTACGAGCAGTACTTC	CASRGTGQSYEQYF	TRBJ2-7	.	few	TRBV5-6
TGCGCCAGCAGCCAAGATCAGGCGGGGGAGAGCTCCTACAATGAGCAGTTCTTC	CASSQDQAGESSYNEQFF	TRBJ2-1	TRBD2	.	TRBV4-3
TGTGCCAGCAGCTCGCGGACAGGAGAGTTAGCCAAAAACATTCAGTACTTC	CASSSRTGELAKNIQYF	TRBJ2-4	TRBD1	.	TRBV7-9
TGCGCCAGCAGCTTGGTGGCGGGGGGCTACGAGCAGTACTTC	CASSLVAGGYEQYF	TRBJ2-7	TRBD2	.	TRBV5-1
TGTGCCAGCAACCGGTACTATGGCTACACCTTC	CASNRYYGYTF	TRBJ1-2	.	.	TRBV28
TGTGCCAGCGTTTCCCGGGAGACTCATGGCTACACCTTC	CASVSRETHGYTF	TRBJ1-2	.	.	TRBV2
TGTGCCAGTAGTATAGTGGCTTTGGGAGTTTTAGGCAATCAGCCCCAGCATTTT	CASSIVALGVLGNQPQHF	TRBJ1-5	.	.	TRBV19
TGCGCCAGCAGCCAATCCCGCAGGGGGAACACTGAAGCTTTCTTT	CASSQSRRGNTEAFF	TRBJ1-1	.	.	TRBV4-3
TGCGCCAGCAGCTTGCGGGGTGGCGGATCTGGGGCCAACGTCCTGACTTTC	CASSLRGGGSGANVLTF	TRBJ2-6	.	.	TRBV5-1
TGTGCCAGCTCACCAAAAGGACTAGCGGGGGCCAAAGATACGCAGTATTTT	CASSPKGLAGAKDTQYF	TRBJ2-3	TRBD2	.	TRBV18
TGTGCCAGCAGCTACGGACAGGGGGCCGCTGAAGCTTTCTTT	CASSYGQGAAEAFF	TRBJ1-1	TRBD1	few	TRBV5-8
TGTGCCAGCAGCTTAACGTCGAGTATCCAAGAGACCCAGTACTTC	CASSLTSSIQETQYF	TRBJ2-5	.	few	TRBV7-3
TGTGCCAGCAGCTTAGCGGGGGGGCTCAATGAGCAGTTCTTC	CASSLAGGLNEQFF	TRBJ2-1	TRBD2	.	TRBV7-3
TGCGCCAGCAGCCAAGGGGGGGACAGGGAAATCAATTCACCCCTCCACTTT	CASSQGGDREINSPLHF	TRBJ1-6	TRBD1	once	TRBV4-1
TGTGCCAGCAGCTTTGGGGCAGACACTGAAGCTTTCTTT	CASSFGADTEAFF	TRBJ1-1	.	.	TRBV7-9
TGTGCCAGCAGTTCCCAATTGACAGGGGGGGCGTACTTC	CASSSQLTGGAYF	TRBJ2-7	TRBD1	once	TRBV28
TGCGCCAGCAGCTCCGGTACAGATACGCAGTATTTT	CASSSGTDTQYF	TRBJ2-3	.	.	TRBV5-1
TGTGCCAGCAGTTCCCTAGCGGGGGGCTCCTACGAGCAGTACTTC	CASSSLAGGSYEQYF	TRBJ2-7	TRBD2	.	TRBV6-5
TGCGCCAGCAGTAGGGTAGCGGGGGCCCAAGAGACCCAGTACTTC	CASSRVAGAQETQYF	TRBJ2-5	TRBD2	.	TRBV10-2
TGTGCCAGCAGTTTTCAGAATTCACCCCTCCACTTT	CASSFQNSPLHF	TRBJ1-6	.	.	TRBV6-5
TGTGCCAGCAGCTTAAGTGGAGGGGACAATGAGCAGTTCTTC	CASSLSGGDNEQFF	TRBJ2-1	.	few	TRBV7-3
TGTGCCAGCAGCGTAATTTCGGGAGGGGGTCTTGGGGAGCAGTACTTC	CASSVISGGGLGEQYF	TRBJ2-7	TRBD2	.	TRBV9
TGTGCCAGTAGTCATAAGGGGTCCTATGGCTACACCTTC	CASSHKGSYGYTF	TRBJ1-2	.	.	TRBV19
TGTGCCAGCAGCTTTGCACTAGCGGGGGGGGGACCCTACAATGAGCAGTTCTTC	CASSFALAGGGPYNEQFF	TRBJ2-1	TRBD2	.	TRBV7-8
TGTGCCACCAGCAGAGATACTAGCGGGGTCGTACTGTACTTC	CATSRDTSGVVLYF	TRBJ2-7	TRBD2	.	TRBV15